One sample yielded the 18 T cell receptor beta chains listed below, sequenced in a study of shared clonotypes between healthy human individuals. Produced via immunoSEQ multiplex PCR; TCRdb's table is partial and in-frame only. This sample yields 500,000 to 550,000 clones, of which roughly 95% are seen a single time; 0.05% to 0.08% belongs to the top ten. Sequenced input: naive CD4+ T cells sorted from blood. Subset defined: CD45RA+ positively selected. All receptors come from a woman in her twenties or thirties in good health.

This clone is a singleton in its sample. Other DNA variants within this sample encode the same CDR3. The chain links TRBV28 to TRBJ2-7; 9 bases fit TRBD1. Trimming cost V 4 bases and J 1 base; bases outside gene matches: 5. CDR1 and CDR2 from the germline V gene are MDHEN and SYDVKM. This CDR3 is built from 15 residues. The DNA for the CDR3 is TGTGCCAGCAGTTCGGGACAGGGCGGGTCCTACGAGCAGTACTTC. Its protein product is CASSSGQGGSYEQYF.

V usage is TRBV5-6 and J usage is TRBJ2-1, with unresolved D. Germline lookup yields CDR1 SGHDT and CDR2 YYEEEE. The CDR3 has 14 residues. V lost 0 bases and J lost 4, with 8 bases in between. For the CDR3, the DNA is TGTGCCAGCAGCTTGGGGCCTCAGTACAATGAGCAGTTCTTC. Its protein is CASSLGPQYNEQFF.

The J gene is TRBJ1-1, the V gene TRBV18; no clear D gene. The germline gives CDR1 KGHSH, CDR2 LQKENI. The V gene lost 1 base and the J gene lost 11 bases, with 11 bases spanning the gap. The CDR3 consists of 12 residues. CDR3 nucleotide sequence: TGTGCCAGCTCACCACGAGTGAGTAGGGCTTTCTTT. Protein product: CASSPRVSRAFF.

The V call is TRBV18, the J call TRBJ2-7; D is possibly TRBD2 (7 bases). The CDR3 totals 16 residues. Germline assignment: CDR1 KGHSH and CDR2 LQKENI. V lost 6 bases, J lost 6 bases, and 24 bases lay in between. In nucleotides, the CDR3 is TGTGCCAGCTCCCCCGGCGGGGGCTACCTCCCAGGCGAGCAGTACTTC. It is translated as CASSPGGGYLPGEQYF.

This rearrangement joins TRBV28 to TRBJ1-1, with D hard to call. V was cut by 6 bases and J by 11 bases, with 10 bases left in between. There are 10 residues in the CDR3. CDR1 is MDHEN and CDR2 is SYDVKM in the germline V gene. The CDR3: CASRSQQAFF. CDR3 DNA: TGTGCCAGCAGGTCACAACAGGCTTTCTTT.

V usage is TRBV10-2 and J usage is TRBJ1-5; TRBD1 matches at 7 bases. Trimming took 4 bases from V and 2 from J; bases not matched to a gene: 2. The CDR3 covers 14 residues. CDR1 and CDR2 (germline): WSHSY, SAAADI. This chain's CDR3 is CASSGQGGNQPQHF. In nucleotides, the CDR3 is TGCGCCAGCAGTGGGCAGGGGGGCAATCAGCCCCAGCATTTT.

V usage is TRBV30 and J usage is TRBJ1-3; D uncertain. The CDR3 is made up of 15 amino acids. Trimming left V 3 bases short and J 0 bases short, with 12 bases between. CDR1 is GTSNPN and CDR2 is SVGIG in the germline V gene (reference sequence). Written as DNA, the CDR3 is TGTGCCTGGAGCTCCCAGGCCCTCTCTGGAAACACCATATATTTT. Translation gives CAWSSQALSGNTIYF.

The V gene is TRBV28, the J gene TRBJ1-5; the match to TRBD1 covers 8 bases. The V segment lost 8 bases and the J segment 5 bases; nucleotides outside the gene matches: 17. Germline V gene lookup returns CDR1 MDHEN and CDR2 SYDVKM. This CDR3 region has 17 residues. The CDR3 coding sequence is TGTGCCAGCTTTTCAGGACAGGGCCATCGGTACTATCAGCCCCAGCATTTT. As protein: CASFSGQGHRYYQPQHF.

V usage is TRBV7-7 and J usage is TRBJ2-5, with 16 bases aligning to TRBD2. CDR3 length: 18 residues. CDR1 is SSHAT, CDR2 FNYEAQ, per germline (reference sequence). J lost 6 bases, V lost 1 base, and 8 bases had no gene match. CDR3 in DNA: TGTGCCAGCAGCTTAGAGCCGGGACTAGCGGGAGGGCGTCAGACCCAGTACTTC. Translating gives CASSLEPGLAGGRQTQYF.

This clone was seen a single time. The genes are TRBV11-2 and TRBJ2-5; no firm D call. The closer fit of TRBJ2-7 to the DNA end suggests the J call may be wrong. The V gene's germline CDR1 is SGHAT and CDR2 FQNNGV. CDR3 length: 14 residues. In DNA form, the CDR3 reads TGTGCCAGCAGCTTTTTGAGGTCTCCCCACGAGCAGTACTTC. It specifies CASSFLRSPHEQYF.

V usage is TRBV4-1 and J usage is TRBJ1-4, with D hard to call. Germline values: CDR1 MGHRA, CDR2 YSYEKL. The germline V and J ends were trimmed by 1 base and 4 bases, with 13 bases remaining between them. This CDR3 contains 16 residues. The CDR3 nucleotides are TGCGCCAGCAGCCAAGCCGTCAAGGGTCTTAATGAAAAACTGTTTTTT. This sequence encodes CASSQAVKGLNEKLFF.

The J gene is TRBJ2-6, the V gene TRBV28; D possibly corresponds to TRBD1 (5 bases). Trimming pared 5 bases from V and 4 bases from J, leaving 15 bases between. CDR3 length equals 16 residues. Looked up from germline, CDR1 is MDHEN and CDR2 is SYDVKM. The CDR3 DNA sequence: TGTGCCAGCAGTCGCTTTGGGGCGCGAGGGGCCAACGTCCTGACTTTC. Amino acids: CASSRFGARGANVLTF. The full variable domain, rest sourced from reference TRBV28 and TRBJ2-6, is DVKVTQSSRYLVKRTGEKVFLECVQDMDHENMFWYRQDPGLGLRLIYFSYDVKMKEKGDIPEGYSVSREKKERFSLILESASTNQTSMYLCASSRFGARGANVLTFGAGSRLTVL.

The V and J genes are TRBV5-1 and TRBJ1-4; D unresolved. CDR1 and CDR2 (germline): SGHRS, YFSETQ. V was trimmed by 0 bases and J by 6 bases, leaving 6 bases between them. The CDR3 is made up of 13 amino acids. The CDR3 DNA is TGCGCCAGCAGCTTGGTTCCTGATGAAAAACTGTTTTTT. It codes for CASSLVPDEKLFF.

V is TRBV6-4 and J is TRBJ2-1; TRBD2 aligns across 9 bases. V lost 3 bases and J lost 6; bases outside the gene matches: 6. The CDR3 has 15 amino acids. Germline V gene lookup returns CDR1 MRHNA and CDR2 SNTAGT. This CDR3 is CASSEIAGVGNEQFF. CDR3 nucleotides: TGTGCCAGCAGTGAGATAGCGGGAGTAGGCAATGAGCAGTTCTTC.

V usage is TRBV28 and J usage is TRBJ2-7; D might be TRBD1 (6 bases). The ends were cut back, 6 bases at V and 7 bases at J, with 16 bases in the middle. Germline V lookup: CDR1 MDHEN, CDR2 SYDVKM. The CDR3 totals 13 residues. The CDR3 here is CASRGTTLREQYF. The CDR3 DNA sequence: TGTGCCAGCAGGGGGACAACCCTTCGTGAGCAGTACTTC.

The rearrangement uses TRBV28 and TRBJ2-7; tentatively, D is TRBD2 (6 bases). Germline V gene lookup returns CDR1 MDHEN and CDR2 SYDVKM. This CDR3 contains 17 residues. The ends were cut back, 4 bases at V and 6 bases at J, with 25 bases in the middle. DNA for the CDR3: TGTGCCAGCAGTTCCTTAACCGGGACTCTGCCGCTAGGCGAGCAGTACTTC. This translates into CASSSLTGTLPLGEQYF. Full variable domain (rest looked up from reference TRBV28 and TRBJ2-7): DVKVTQSSRYLVKRTGEKVFLECVQDMDHENMFWYRQDPGLGLRLIYFSYDVKMKEKGDIPEGYSVSREKKERFSLILESASTNQTSMYLCASSSLTGTLPLGEQYFGPGTRLTVT.

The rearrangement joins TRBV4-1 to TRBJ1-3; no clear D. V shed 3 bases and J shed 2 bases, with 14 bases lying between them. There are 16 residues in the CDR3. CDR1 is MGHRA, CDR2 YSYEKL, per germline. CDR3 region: CASSQVGGPPGNTIYF. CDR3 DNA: TGCGCCAGCAGCCAGGTGGGAGGTCCTCCTGGAAACACCATATATTTT.

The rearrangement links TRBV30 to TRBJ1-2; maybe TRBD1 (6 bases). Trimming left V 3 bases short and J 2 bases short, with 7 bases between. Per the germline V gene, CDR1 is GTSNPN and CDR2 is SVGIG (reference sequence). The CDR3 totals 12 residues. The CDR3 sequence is CAWSGQNYGYTF. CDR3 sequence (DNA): TGTGCCTGGAGCGGACAGAACTATGGCTACACCTTC. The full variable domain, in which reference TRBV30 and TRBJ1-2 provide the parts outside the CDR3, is SQTIHQWPATLVQPVGSPLSLECTVEGTSNPNLYWYRQAAGRGLQLLFYSVGIGQISSEVPQNLSASRPQDRQFILSSKKLLLSDSGFYLCAWSGQNYGYTFGSGTRLTVV.